Sequencing of this T cell receptor (beta chain) was carried out in a study of response to subunit inactivated influenza vaccine. This clonotype was seen a handful of times. Its antigen is still unknown. Trimming took 6 bases from V and 6 from J, leaving 14 bases between them. The CDR3 length is 13 residues. Germline V gene lookup returns CDR1 DFQATT and CDR2 SNEGSKA (reference sequence). TCRdb called the RT-PCR reads again in MiXCR, with one record for every CDR3 protein. This table has hundreds of thousands of distinct CDR3 sequences, 7.5% to 8.5% appearing once. Regarding the study as a whole: Authors proposed each seasonal influenza vaccination draws in few new T cells.

The chain links TRBV20-1 to TRBJ2-2; the D gene could be TRBD1 or TRBD2 (5 bases each). Specimen: PBMCs from blood, collected less than 25 months after vaccination. The source of this sequence is a man aged 50 to 69 who received an inactivated influenza vaccine. CDR3 coding DNA: TGCAGTGCGAAAACGGGGCAGTCCGGGGAGCTGTTTTTT. This encodes CSAKTGQSGELFF.